This TCR beta chain was recorded in a study of shared clonotypes between healthy human individuals. As concerns this clone: Its specificity is unknown.

Assay used: immunoSEQ multiplex PCR; TCRdb lists only in-frame clones, some missing. Of 640,000 or so clones listed, about 78% are singletons. Study conclusions and caveats: The sharing of about 5% of naive CD4 clonotypes was seen across a few donors.

The receptor comes from a woman in her 30s in good health. Sequencing input: memory CD4+ T cells sorted from blood. Indicated subset: CD45RA-negative fraction.

The CDR3 nucleotides read TGTGCCAGCAGTGGGACAGCGAATCAGCCCCAGCATTTT. Translated: CASSGTANQPQHF. V is TRBV7-9 and J is TRBJ1-5; TRBD1 aligns across 7 bases. V was clipped by 6 bases and J by 4 bases; unmatched bases: 3. The CDR3 length is 13 residues. CDR1 and CDR2 (germline): SEHNR, FQNEAQ (reference sequence).